These 9 T cell receptor beta chains originate from one sample sequenced in a study of early T cells in non-severe SARS-CoV-2 infection. TCRdb ran MiXCR on the 5' RACE reads and lists one entry per CDR3 protein. This table has 65,000 to 85,000 distinct CDR3 sequences, 11% appearing once. The sequencing input was whole blood. The receptors come from an adult who was a healthcare worker with PCR-confirmed SARS-CoV-2 infection or an uninfected control (not recorded which).

The sample holds a few counts of this clonotype. The chain couples TRBV2 to TRBJ2-2; D may be TRBD2 (6 bases). The CDR3 consists of 14 residues. CDR1 is SNHLY and CDR2 is FYNNEI in the germline V gene. Trimming removed 6 bases from V and 3 bases from J, with 11 bases in between. CDR3 nucleotide sequence: TGTGCCAGCAGCCCTAGACTAGACACCGGGGAGCTGTTTTTT. The encoded protein is CASSPRLDTGELFF.

This clonotype was observed at least ten times. The CDR3 coding sequence is TGTGCCAGCAGTTACAGGGGGACCTATAATTCACCCCTCCACTTT. It translates to CASSYRGTYNSPLHF. This chain links TRBV6-5 with TRBJ1-6, with TRBD1 as a possible D gene (6 bases). CDR3 size: 15 residues. CDR1 is MNHEY, CDR2 SVGAGI, per germline. V was cut by 2 bases and J by 2 bases, with 7 bases left in between.

V usage is TRBV11-3 and J usage is TRBJ2-1, with D possibly TRBD1 on 6 matching bases. The CDR3 runs 16 residues. CDR1 is SGHNT, CDR2 YENEEA, per germline. The V end lost 3 bases, the J end lost 0 bases, and 12 bases lay between the germline ends. CDR3 nucleotide sequence: TGTGCCAGCAGCTTGAAGGGGGTCCGCTCCTACAATGAGCAGTTCTTC. Residues: CASSLKGVRSYNEQFF.

There are many counts of this clonotype. The chain couples TRBV7-2 to TRBJ2-1; TRBD2 matches at 15 bases. Germline assignment: CDR1 SGHTA and CDR2 FQGNSA. The CDR3 is made up of 16 amino acids. V lost 3 bases to trimming and J lost 7 bases; unmatched junction nucleotides: 4. The CDR3 DNA reads TGTGCCAGCAGCTTCGGGACTAGCGGGAGGAGGAATGAGCAGTTCTTC. Its translation: CASSFGTSGRRNEQFF.

This clonotype was counted only a few times. The V call is TRBV5-4, the J call TRBJ2-1; D gene unclear. CDR1 is SGHNT and CDR2 is YYREEE in the germline V gene (reference sequence). CDR3 length: 14 residues. V lost 2 bases to trimming and J lost 7 bases, with 13 bases between them. CDR3: CASSFSPSFNEQFF. As DNA, the CDR3 is TGTGCCAGCAGCTTCTCGCCTAGTTTTAATGAGCAGTTCTTC.

There are many counts of this clonotype. This sequence joins TRBV11-2 and TRBJ2-7; no definite D call. Deletions cut 2 bases from V and 4 bases from J, with 9 bases between. Germline CDR1 and CDR2: SGHAT and FQNNGV. The CDR3 has 13 residues. CDR3 loop: CASSLTPPYEQYF. CDR3 nucleotides: TGTGCCAGCAGCTTAACCCCCCCATACGAGCAGTACTTC. The full variable domain, with the rest looked up from reference TRBV11-2 and TRBJ2-7, is EAGVAQSPRYKIIEKRQSVAFWCNPISGHATLYWYQQILGQGPKLLIQFQNNGVVDDSQLPKDRFSAERLKGVDSTLKIQPAKLEDSAVYLCASSLTPPYEQYFGPGTRLTVT.

This clonotype was counted at least ten times. The chain has TRBV7-6 and TRBJ1-3; no firm D call. Looked up from germline, CDR1 is SGHVS and CDR2 is FNYEAQ. The CDR3 consists of 16 residues. Trimming shortened V by 5 bases and J by 0 bases, and 14 bases separated the two germline ends. For the CDR3, the DNA is TGTGCCAGCAGCCAAAGACGTGGGGACTCTGGAAACACCATATATTTT. This translates into CASSQRRGDSGNTIYF.

This clonotype was counted a few times. This rearrangement joins TRBV29-1 to TRBJ2-5; D assignment may be TRBD1 or TRBD2 (5 bases each). The CDR3 has 12 residues. In germline, CDR1 is SQVTM, CDR2 ANQGSEA. Trimming cost V 7 bases and J 5 bases, with 14 bases left between them. This chain's CDR3 is CSGLRGRETQYF. CDR3 DNA: TGCAGCGGGCTAAGGGGACGGGAGACCCAGTACTTC.

This clonotype has a count of ten or more. The rearrangement joins TRBV29-1 to TRBJ2-5; D is uncertain. The CDR3 contains 12 residues. Germline CDR1 SQVTM, CDR2 ANQGSEA. V lost 4 bases to trimming and J lost 2 bases, with 8 bases between them. The CDR3: CSVAVGQETQYF. The CDR3 DNA follows: TGCAGCGTTGCGGTAGGGCAAGAGACCCAGTACTTC.